The 30 T cell receptor beta chains below were found in one sample sequenced in a study of T cell repertoires in cytomegalovirus infection. Their antigens remain unidentified. MiXCR, run by TCRdb on the reads, gives a single entry per CDR3 protein. The sample yields about 280,000 distinct CDR3 sequences, roughly 21% seen once. Source: cultured PBMCs, taken from culture after CMV antigen stimulation. Receptor source: a human donor in good health (CMV status not recorded). Some clones in this sample may be carry-over from other donors' samples.

This chain joins TRBV19 and TRBJ2-1; D ambiguous. The CDR3 runs to 10 residues. The germline V and J ends were trimmed by 7 bases and 12 bases, with 10 bases remaining between them. Germline CDR1 and CDR2: LNHDA and SQIVND (reference sequence). CDR3 in amino acids: CASMGSWQFF. CDR3 DNA sequence: TGTGCCAGTATGGGAAGTTGGCAGTTCTTC.

For this clonotype: A clone one base away is much larger, so this may be a read error. This rearrangement joins TRBV7-2 to TRBJ1-2, with D possibly being TRBD1 (6 bases). The length of the CDR3 is 12 residues. Per germline, CDR1 SGHTA and CDR2 FQGNSA. The chain's CDR3 is CASSTGTYGYNF. DNA of the CDR3: TGTGCCAGCTCGACAGGAACCTATGGCTACAACTTC.

The sample holds many counts of this clonotype. V usage is TRBV4-3 and J usage is TRBJ2-1, with 12 bases lining up with TRBD2. This CDR3 has 18 amino acids. Germline V gene data show CDR1 as LGHNA and CDR2 as YSLEER. V was clipped by 1 base and J by 6 bases; unmatched bases: 10. The CDR3 is CASSQAPNLAGGSNEQFF. The DNA of the CDR3 is TGCGCCAGCAGCCAAGCCCCGAACCTAGCGGGAGGGAGCAATGAGCAGTTCTTC.

This chain connects TRBV27 to TRBJ2-5, with D perhaps TRBD1 or TRBD2 (6 bases each). Trimming took 7 bases from V and 0 from J, leaving 15 bases between them. CDR3 size: 15 residues. CDR1 MNHEY and CDR2 SMNVEV come from the germline V gene (reference sequence). CDR3 region: CASTEGTHHQETQYF. The CDR3 DNA sequence: TGTGCCAGCACGGAGGGGACACACCACCAAGAGACCCAGTACTTC.

This clonotype appeared many times. The chain is built from TRBV7-2 and TRBJ1-5; D remains unclear. CDR1 and CDR2 from the germline V gene are SGHTA and FQGNSA. There are 13 residues in the CDR3. V was pared by 5 bases and J by 5 bases, with 10 bases between. CDR3 coding DNA: TGTGCCAGCAGCCCAAGGAGGGATCAGCCCCAGCATTTT. Encoded protein: CASSPRRDQPQHF.

The V call is TRBV15, the J call TRBJ2-1, with 9 bases aligning to TRBD2. The CDR3 loop spans 15 amino acids. V lost 8 bases, J lost 6 bases, and 11 bases stayed unmatched. In germline, CDR1 is LNHNV, CDR2 YYDKDF (reference sequence). Here the CDR3 reads CATSTDSGRVNEQFF. As DNA, the CDR3 is TGTGCCACCTCGACTGATAGCGGGAGAGTCAATGAGCAGTTCTTC. The full variable domain, with the rest looked up from reference TRBV15 and TRBJ2-1, is DAMVIQNPRYQVTQFGKPVTLSCSQTLNHNVMYWYQQKSSQAPKLLFHYYDKDFNNEADTPDNFQSRRPNTSFCFLDIRSPGLGDTAMYLCATSTDSGRVNEQFFGPGTRLTVL.

This clonotype showed up many times. One end of the junction fails to match germline, which may point to a read error. The rearrangement joins TRBV7-2 to TRBJ1-1; D is uncertain. The CDR3 extends over 13 amino acids. Per the germline V gene, CDR1 is SGHTA and CDR2 is FQGNSA. The DNA for the CDR3 is TGTGCCAGCAGCTTTAAATTCGGCGGATCCTTGTCCTTT. Its translation is CASSFKFGGSLSF.

The sample holds a few counts of this clonotype. The V and J genes are TRBV9 and TRBJ2-1; TRBD2 might be the D (6 bases). Per the germline V gene, CDR1 is SGDLS and CDR2 is YYNGEE. The CDR3 loop spans 16 amino acids. V dropped 4 bases and J dropped 6 bases, with 20 bases sitting between them. The CDR3 is CASSPPGGTLGNEQFF. The CDR3 nucleotides are TGTGCCAGCAGCCCCCCTGGGGGGACCCTCGGCAATGAGCAGTTCTTC.

The rearrangement links TRBV12-3 or TRBV12-4 to TRBJ1-6; D is unclear. Trimming left V 2 bases short and J 7 bases short, with 3 bases between. The CDR3 contains 12 residues. The CDR3 protein is CASSLQNSPLHF. CDR3 in DNA: TGTGCCAGCAGTTTACAGAATTCACCCCTCCACTTT.

The chain recombines TRBV7-9 with TRBJ2-5, with TRBD2 matching over 10 bases. This CDR3 has 16 residues. The junction had 7 bases not matched to a gene; V was cut back by 5 bases and J by 1 base. Looked up from germline, CDR1 is SEHNR and CDR2 is FQNEAQ (reference sequence). DNA for the CDR3: TGTGCCAGCAGCATAAGACTAGCGGGCCTCCAAGAGACCCAGTACTTC. This gives the protein CASSIRLAGLQETQYF.

The rearrangement uses TRBV29-1 and TRBJ2-4, with 8 bases fitting TRBD2. CDR1 SQVTM and CDR2 ANQGSEA come from the germline V gene. The ends lost 1 base at V and 8 bases at J; junction bases unmatched: 7. This CDR3 has 14 residues. CDR3 bases: TGCAGCGTTGAAGTTCGGCGGGAGGTAGACATTCAGTACTTC. Its protein product is CSVEVRREVDIQYF.

This chain connects TRBV20-1 to TRBJ2-7; 11 positions match TRBD2. Germline V gene sequence: CDR1 DFQATT, CDR2 SNEGSKA (reference sequence). The CDR3 is 16 amino acids. J was trimmed by 5 bases and V by 3 bases; bases with no gene match: 12. The CDR3 here is CSASVIAGGSRNEQYF. The CDR3 DNA reads TGCAGTGCTAGTGTTATAGCGGGAGGGTCTCGAAACGAGCAGTACTTC.

This clonotype has only a few counts. The chain links TRBV6-1 to TRBJ2-5; a weak D match, TRBD1 (5 bases). This CDR3 comprises 14 residues. V was pared by 4 bases and J by 1 base, with 10 bases between. CDR1 is MNHNS and CDR2 is SASEGT in the germline V gene. CDR3 loop: CASSAFDSQETQYF. For the CDR3, the DNA is TGTGCCAGCAGTGCTTTCGACAGCCAAGAGACCCAGTACTTC.

Many counts were recorded for this clonotype. V is TRBV7-2 and J is TRBJ2-3; the match to TRBD2 covers 8 bases. From germline, CDR1 is SGHTA and CDR2 FQGNSA. The CDR3 has 15 residues. J lost 3 bases, V lost 3 bases, and 5 bases had no gene match. The CDR3 is CASSFRTSMTDTQYF. The CDR3 bases are TGTGCCAGCAGCTTCCGGACTAGCATGACAGATACGCAGTATTTT. Together with reference TRBV7-2 and TRBJ2-3, the CDR3 gives the full variable domain: GAGVSQSPSNKVTEKGKDVELRCDPISGHTALYWYRQSLGQGLEFLIYFQGNSAPDKSGLPSDRFSAERTGGSVSTLTIQRTQQEDSAVYLCASSFRTSMTDTQYFGPGTRLTVL.

This rearrangement joins TRBV5-8 to TRBJ2-1, with D maybe TRBD1 (5 bases). The CDR3 loop spans 16 amino acids. Germline V gene lookup returns CDR1 SGHTS and CDR2 YDEGEE. V was clipped by 5 bases and J by 0 bases, with 15 bases between them. The CDR3 reads CASSLGVLSSYNEQFF. CDR3 sequence (DNA): TGTGCCAGCAGTCTAGGGGTATTGAGCTCCTACAATGAGCAGTTCTTC.

V gene TRBV28 combines with J gene TRBJ2-3; 8 nucleotides agree with TRBD2. CDR3 length equals 15 residues. V was pared by 5 bases and J by 3 bases, with 7 bases of the junction left unmatched. The germline gives CDR1 MDHEN, CDR2 SYDVKM. CDR3 DNA: TGTGCCAGCAGTCCCAGCGGGAGAGGGACAGATACGCAGTATTTT. Encoded protein: CASSPSGRGTDTQYF.

There are a few counts of this clonotype. The rearrangement links TRBV10-1 to TRBJ2-6; 8 nucleotides match TRBD2. V shed 4 bases, J shed 3 bases, and the junction held 14 bases outside the gene matches. Germline CDR1 reads WNHNN; CDR2 reads SYGVQD (reference sequence). The CDR3 consists of 19 residues. This chain's CDR3 is CASSGTVSGADFGANVLTF. Written as DNA, the CDR3 is TGCGCCAGCAGTGGGACCGTTAGCGGGGCCGATTTTGGGGCCAACGTCCTGACTTTC.

This clonotype was seen many times. V usage is TRBV7-2 and J usage is TRBJ1-2, with no clear D. The CDR3 spans 12 residues. Trimming took off 4 bases at V and 5 bases at J, with 8 bases between the two ends. The germline gives CDR1 SGHTA, CDR2 FQGNSA. The DNA of the CDR3 is TGTGCCAGCAGCTACGACATTTATGGCTACACCTTC. It codes for CASSYDIYGYTF.

This clonotype was observed at least ten times. The J gene is TRBJ2-2, the V gene TRBV7-6; D perhaps matches TRBD1 (5 bases). The CDR3 covers 15 residues. The germline V gene has CDR1 SGHVS and CDR2 FNYEAQ. Deletions cut 3 bases from V and 0 bases from J, with 8 bases between. The CDR3 region has the DNA TGTGCCAGCAGCTTTATACAGGCGAACACCGGGGAGCTGTTTTTT. It specifies CASSFIQANTGELFF.

This chain connects TRBV5-1 to TRBJ1-1; 9 bases align to TRBD1. The V segment lost 4 bases and the J segment 4 bases; nucleotides outside the gene matches: 11. The CDR3 spans 16 residues. Germline CDR1 and CDR2: SGHRS and YFSETQ. The DNA for the CDR3 is TGCGCCAGCAGCCACAGGGGGCTAAGGGAATCCACTGAAGCTTTCTTT. This translates into CASSHRGLRESTEAFF.

The genes are TRBV6-2 or TRBV6-3 and TRBJ2-1, with TRBD2 matching over 15 bases. Per the germline V gene, CDR1 is MNHEY and CDR2 is SVGEGT. V lost 5 bases, J lost 5 bases, and 4 bases stayed unmatched. The CDR3 extends over 16 amino acids. The DNA for the CDR3 is TGTGCCAGCAGTGCGAGGACTAGCGGGAGGGACAATGAGCAGTTCTTC. Translation: CASSARTSGRDNEQFF.

The table lists this clonotype with many counts. V usage is TRBV7-9 and J usage is TRBJ1-2; TRBD1 aligns across 9 bases. From germline, CDR1 is SEHNR and CDR2 FQNEAQ (reference sequence). The CDR3 loop spans 18 amino acids. After removal of 5 bases from V and 0 bases from J, the junction contained 13 bases not matched to a gene. The CDR3 region is CASSPTWDRADTNYGYTF. The CDR3 DNA sequence: TGTGCCAGCAGCCCTACCTGGGACAGGGCAGATACTAACTATGGCTACACCTTC.

In this sample, this clonotype turned up many times. J is TRBJ2-1 and V is TRBV7-2; no clear D. The V end lost 2 bases, the J end lost 6 bases, and 11 bases lay between the germline ends. This CDR3 has 14 residues. Germline lookup yields CDR1 SGHTA and CDR2 FQGNSA. CDR3 DNA sequence: TGTGCCAGCAGCTTATTGCCAGGACGCAATGAGCAGTTCTTC. As protein: CASSLLPGRNEQFF. Filled out from reference TRBV7-2 and TRBJ2-1, the complete variable domain reads GAGVSQSPSNKVTEKGKDVELRCDPISGHTALYWYRQSLGQGLEFLIYFQGNSAPDKSGLPSDRFSAERTGGSVSTLTIQRTQQEDSAVYLCASSLLPGRNEQFFGPGTRLTVL.

The rearrangement joins TRBV18 to TRBJ2-4; D is unclear. Trimming removed 2 bases at V and 9 bases at J, with 14 bases between. CDR3 length equals 14 residues. Germline CDR1 and CDR2: KGHSH and LQKENI. The DNA of the CDR3 is TGTGCCAGCTCACCAGGGCCAGCGATTGGCATTCAGTACTTC. Translating gives CASSPGPAIGIQYF. The whole variable domain, filled in from reference TRBV18 and TRBJ2-4, reads NAGVMQNPRHLVRRRGQEARLRCSPMKGHSHVYWYRQLPEEGLKFMVYLQKENIIDESGMPKERFSAEFPKEGPSILRIQQVVRGDSAAYFCASSPGPAIGIQYFGAGTRLSVL.

This clonotype showed up just a few times. The V call is TRBV6-2 or TRBV6-3, the J call TRBJ1-5; perhaps TRBD1 as D (5 bases). Trimming pared 8 bases from V and 5 bases from J, leaving 22 bases between. The CDR3 runs to 16 residues. Germline-derived CDR1 and CDR2 are MNHEY and SVGEGT. The CDR3 here is CASVNPGLNRDQPQHF. The CDR3 nucleotides are TGTGCCAGCGTTAATCCAGGGCTGAATAGGGATCAGCCCCAGCATTTT.

The chain joins TRBV24-1 to TRBJ2-1, with TRBD2 matching 7 bases. Germline trimming cut 7 bases from V and 7 bases from J; bases unmatched to any gene: 12. The CDR3 extends over 15 amino acids. CDR1 and CDR2 from the germline V gene are KGHDR and SFDVKD. CDR3 sequence reads: CATRGTGEGGNEQFF. Written as DNA, the CDR3 is TGTGCCACCAGGGGGACTGGGGAGGGAGGGAATGAGCAGTTCTTC.

At least ten counts were recorded for this clonotype. The rearrangement uses TRBV7-2 and TRBJ2-1; 9 bases are a match to TRBD2. Germline trimming cut 1 base from V and 6 bases from J; bases unmatched to any gene: 7. This CDR3 spans 16 amino acids. The germline gives CDR1 SGHTA, CDR2 FQGNSA. The CDR3 spells CASSLGVAGVGNEQFF. The CDR3 nucleotides are TGTGCCAGCAGCTTAGGCGTAGCGGGAGTCGGCAATGAGCAGTTCTTC.

This clonotype appeared a few times. The V and J genes are TRBV3-1 and TRBJ2-1; 7 positions match TRBD2. The CDR3 sequence is 15 residues long. Germline assignment: CDR1 LGHDT and CDR2 YNNKEL (reference sequence). V shed 4 bases and J 6 bases; nucleotides not matched to a gene: 9. CDR3 sequence reads: CASSRSSGLGNEQFF. The CDR3 DNA sequence: TGTGCCAGCAGCCGCAGTAGCGGGTTGGGCAATGAGCAGTTCTTC.

This clonotype has more than one count but fewer than ten. The gene calls are TRBV24-1 and TRBJ2-6; TRBD1 aligns across 12 bases. The CDR3 has 17 residues. Germline CDR1 and CDR2: KGHDR and SFDVKD. Germline trimming cut 10 bases from V and 0 bases from J; bases unmatched to any gene: 6. The CDR3 loop is CATGQGASTSGANVLTF. CDR3 in DNA: TGTGCCACGGGACAGGGGGCCTCGACCTCTGGGGCCAACGTCCTGACTTTC.

This clonotype has a count of ten or more. The CDR3 sequence is CASSLTRDSTGELFF. CDR3 DNA: TGTGCCAGCAGCTTAACTCGGGATTCCACCGGGGAGCTGTTTTTT. The chain is built from TRBV7-2 and TRBJ2-2, with D possibly matching TRBD2 (5 bases). CDR1 is SGHTA, CDR2 FQGNSA, per germline. The germline V and J ends were trimmed by 2 bases and 4 bases, with 11 bases remaining between them. The CDR3 extends over 15 amino acids. The full variable domain, with the rest looked up from reference TRBV7-2 and TRBJ2-2, is GAGVSQSPSNKVTEKGKDVELRCDPISGHTALYWYRQSLGQGLEFLIYFQGNSAPDKSGLPSDRFSAERTGGSVSTLTIQRTQQEDSAVYLCASSLTRDSTGELFFGEGSRLTVL.